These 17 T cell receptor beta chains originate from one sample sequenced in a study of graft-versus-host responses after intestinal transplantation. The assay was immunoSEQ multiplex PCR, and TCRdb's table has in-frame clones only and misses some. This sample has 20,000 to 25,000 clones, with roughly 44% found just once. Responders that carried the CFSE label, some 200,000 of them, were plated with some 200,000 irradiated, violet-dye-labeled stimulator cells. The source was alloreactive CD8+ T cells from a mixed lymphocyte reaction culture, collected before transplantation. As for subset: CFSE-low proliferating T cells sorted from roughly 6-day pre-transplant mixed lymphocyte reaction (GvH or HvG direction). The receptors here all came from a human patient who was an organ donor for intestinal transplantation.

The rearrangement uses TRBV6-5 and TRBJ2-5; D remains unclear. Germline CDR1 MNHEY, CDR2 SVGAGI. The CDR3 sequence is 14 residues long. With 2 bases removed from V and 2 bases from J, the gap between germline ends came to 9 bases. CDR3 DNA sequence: TGTGCCAGCAGTTACATGTCGGAGCAAGAGACCCAGTACTTC. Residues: CASSYMSEQETQYF.

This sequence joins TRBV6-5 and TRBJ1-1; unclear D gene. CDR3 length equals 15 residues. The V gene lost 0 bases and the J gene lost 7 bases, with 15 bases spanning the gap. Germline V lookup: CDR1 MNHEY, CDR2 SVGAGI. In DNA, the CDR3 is TGTGCCAGCAGTTACTCTGGGGAGGTGATAGATGAAGCTTTCTTT. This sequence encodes CASSYSGEVIDEAFF.

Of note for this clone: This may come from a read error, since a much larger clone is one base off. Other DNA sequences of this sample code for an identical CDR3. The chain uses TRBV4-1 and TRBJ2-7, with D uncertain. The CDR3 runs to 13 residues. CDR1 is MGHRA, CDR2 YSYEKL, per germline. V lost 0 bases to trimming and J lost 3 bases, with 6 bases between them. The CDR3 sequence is CASSQDLGYEQYF. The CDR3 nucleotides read TGCGCCAGCAGCCAAGATTTGGGCTACGAGCAGTACTTC.

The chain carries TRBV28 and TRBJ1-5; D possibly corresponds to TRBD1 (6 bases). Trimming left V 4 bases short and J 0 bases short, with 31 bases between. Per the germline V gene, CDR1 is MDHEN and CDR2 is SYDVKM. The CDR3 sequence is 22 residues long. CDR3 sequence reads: CASSSLGYPMALTGYSNQPQHF. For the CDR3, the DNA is TGTGCCAGCAGTTCCCTCGGTTATCCTATGGCCCTCACAGGGTATAGCAATCAGCCCCAGCATTTT.

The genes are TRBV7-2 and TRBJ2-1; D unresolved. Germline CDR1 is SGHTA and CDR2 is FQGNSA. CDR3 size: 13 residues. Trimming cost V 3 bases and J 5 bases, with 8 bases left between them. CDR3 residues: CASSFLADNEQFF. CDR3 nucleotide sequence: TGTGCCAGCAGCTTTTTGGCCGACAATGAGCAGTTCTTC.

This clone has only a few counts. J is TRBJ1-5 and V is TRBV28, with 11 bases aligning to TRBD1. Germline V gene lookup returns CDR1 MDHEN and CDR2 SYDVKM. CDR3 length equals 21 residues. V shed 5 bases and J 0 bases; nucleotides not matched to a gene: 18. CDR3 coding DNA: TGTGCCAGCAGTGGGACAGGACAGGGGGCTATCCCTTACTATAGCAATCAGCCCCAGCATTTT. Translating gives CASSGTGQGAIPYYSNQPQHF.

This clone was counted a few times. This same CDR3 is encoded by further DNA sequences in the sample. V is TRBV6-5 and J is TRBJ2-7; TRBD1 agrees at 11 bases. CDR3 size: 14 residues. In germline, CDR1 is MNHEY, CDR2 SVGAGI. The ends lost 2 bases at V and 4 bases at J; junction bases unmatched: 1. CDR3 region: CASSYGTGGYEQYF. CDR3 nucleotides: TGTGCCAGCAGTTACGGGACAGGGGGTTACGAGCAGTACTTC.

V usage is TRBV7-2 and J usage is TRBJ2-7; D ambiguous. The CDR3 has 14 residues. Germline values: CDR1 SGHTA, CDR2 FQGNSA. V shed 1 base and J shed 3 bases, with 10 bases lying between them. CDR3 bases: TGTGCCAGCAGCTTAGAAGCCTTATTCTACGAGCAGTACTTC. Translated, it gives CASSLEALFYEQYF. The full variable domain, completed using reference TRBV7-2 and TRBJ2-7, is GAGVSQSPSNKVTEKGKDVELRCDPISGHTALYWYRQSLGQGLEFLIYFQGNSAPDKSGLPSDRFSAERTGGSVSTLTIQRTQQEDSAVYLCASSLEALFYEQYFGPGTRLTVT.

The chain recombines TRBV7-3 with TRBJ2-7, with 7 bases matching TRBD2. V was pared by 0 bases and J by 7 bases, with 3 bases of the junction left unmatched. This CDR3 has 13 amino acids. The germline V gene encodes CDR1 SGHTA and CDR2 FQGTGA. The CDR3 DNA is TGTGCCAGCAGCTTAACGGGGGGGAGAGAGCAGTACTTC. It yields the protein CASSLTGGREQYF.

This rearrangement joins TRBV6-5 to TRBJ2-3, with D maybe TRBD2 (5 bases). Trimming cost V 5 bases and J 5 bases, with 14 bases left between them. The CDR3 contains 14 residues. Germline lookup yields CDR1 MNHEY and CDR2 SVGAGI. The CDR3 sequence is CASSGRGTRDTQYF. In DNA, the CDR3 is TGTGCCAGCAGTGGACGGGGAACCCGAGATACGCAGTATTTT.

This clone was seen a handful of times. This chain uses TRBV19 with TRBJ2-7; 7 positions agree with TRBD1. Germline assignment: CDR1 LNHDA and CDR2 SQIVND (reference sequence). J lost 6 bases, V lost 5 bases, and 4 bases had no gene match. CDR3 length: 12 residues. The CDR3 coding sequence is TGTGCCAGTAGTCCTACAGGGGTCGAGCAGTACTTC. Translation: CASSPTGVEQYF.

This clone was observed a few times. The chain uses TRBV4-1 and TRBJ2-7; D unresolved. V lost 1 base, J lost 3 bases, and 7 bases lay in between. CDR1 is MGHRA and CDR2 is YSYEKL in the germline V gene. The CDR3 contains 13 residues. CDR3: CASSQVYGYEQYF. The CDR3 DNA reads TGCGCCAGCAGCCAAGTGTACGGCTACGAGCAGTACTTC.

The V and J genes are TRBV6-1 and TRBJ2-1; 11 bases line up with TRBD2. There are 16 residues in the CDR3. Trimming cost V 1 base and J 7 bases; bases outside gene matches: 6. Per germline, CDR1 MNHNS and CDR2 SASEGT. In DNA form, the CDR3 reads TGTGCCAGCAGTGAAGTACTAGCGGGAGTTGGGAATGAGCAGTTCTTC. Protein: CASSEVLAGVGNEQFF.

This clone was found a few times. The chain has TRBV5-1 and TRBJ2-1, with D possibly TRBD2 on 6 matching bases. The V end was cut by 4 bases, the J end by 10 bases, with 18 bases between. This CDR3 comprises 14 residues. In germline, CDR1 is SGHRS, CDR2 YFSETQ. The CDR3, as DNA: TGCGCCAGCAGCACGGGGGACGGTGGACGGGAGCAGTTCTTC. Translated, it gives CASSTGDGGREQFF.

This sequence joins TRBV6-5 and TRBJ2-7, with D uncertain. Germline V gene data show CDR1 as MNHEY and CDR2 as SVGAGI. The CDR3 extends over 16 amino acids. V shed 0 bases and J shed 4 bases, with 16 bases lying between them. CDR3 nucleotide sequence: TGTGCCAGCAGTTACTCTGCCGGGTCAATTACATACGAGCAGTACTTC. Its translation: CASSYSAGSITYEQYF.

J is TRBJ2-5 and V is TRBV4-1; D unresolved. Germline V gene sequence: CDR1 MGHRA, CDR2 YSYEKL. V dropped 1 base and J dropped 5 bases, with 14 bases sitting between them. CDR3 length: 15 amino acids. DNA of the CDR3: TGCGCCAGCAGCCAAGTGGCCGACCCCCAGGAGACCCAGTACTTC. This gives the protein CASSQVADPQETQYF.

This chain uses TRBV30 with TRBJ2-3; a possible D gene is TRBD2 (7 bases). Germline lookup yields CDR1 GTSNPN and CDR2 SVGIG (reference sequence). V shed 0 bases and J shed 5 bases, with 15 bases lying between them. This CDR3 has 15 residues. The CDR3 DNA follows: TGTGCCTGGAGTGTAACCGGGGGCGGGGGAGATACGCAGTATTTT. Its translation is CAWSVTGGGGDTQYF.